This T cell receptor (beta chain) was sequenced during a study of T-cell reconstitution after alpha-beta-depleted transplantation in children. V shed 5 bases and J 8 bases; nucleotides not matched to a gene: 13. CDR1 SGHTA and CDR2 FQGNSA come from the germline V gene. The CDR3 loop spans 17 amino acids. Preparation of the TCRbeta library involved a method that used unique molecular identifiers. TCRdb reprocessed the PCR reads via MiXCR and lists one record per CDR3 protein. The data show 800,000 to 1,000,000 distinct CDR3 sequences, about 29% seen once. This clonotype was detected a few times. The specimen comprised PBMCs, mostly from graft donor cells, sampled 360 days after TCRalphabeta/CD19-depleted stem cell transplant. The chain recombines TRBV7-2 with TRBJ2-1, with 12 bases fitting TRBD2. The receptor was isolated from a boy under two years old who had a stem cell transplant for SCID, so the T cells may come from the graft donor. CDR3 sequence (DNA): TGTGCCAGCAGCCTACGACTAGCGGGGGCGGGAGTGGATGAGCAGTTCTTC. Amino acid sequence: CASSLRLAGAGVDEQFF. Together with reference TRBV7-2 and TRBJ2-1, the CDR3 gives the full variable domain: GAGVSQSPSNKVTEKGKDVELRCDPISGHTALYWYRQSLGQGLEFLIYFQGNSAPDKSGLPSDRFSAERTGGSVSTLTIQRTQQEDSAVYLCASSLRLAGAGVDEQFFGPGTRLTVL.